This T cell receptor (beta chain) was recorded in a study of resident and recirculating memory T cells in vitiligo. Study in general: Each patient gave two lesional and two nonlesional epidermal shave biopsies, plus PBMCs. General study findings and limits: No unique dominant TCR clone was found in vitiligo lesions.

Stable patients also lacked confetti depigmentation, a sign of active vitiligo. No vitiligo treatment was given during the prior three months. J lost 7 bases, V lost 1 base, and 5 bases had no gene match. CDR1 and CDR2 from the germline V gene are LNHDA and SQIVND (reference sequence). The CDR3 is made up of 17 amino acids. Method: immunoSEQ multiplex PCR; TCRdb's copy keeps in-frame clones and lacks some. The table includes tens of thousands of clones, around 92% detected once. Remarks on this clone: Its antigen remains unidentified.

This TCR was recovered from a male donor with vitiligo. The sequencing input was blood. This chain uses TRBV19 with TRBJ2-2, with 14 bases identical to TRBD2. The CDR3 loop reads CASSIGLAGGPGGELFF. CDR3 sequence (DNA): TGTGCCAGTAGTATAGGACTAGCGGGAGGGCCTGGCGGGGAGCTGTTTTTT.